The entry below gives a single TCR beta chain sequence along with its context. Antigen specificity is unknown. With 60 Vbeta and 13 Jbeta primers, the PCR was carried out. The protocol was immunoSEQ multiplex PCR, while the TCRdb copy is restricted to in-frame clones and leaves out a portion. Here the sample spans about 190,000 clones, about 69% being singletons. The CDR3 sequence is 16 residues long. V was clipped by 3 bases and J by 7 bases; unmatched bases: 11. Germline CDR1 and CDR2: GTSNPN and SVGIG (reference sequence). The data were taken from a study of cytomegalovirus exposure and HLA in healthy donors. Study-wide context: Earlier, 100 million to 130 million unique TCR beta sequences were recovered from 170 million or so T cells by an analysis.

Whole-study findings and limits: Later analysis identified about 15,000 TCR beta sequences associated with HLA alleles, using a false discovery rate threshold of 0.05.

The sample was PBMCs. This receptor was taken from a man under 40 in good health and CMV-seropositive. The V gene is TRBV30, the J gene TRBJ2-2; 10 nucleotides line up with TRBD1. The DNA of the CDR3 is TGTGCCTGGAGAGCCCCCGGGACAGGGGTATACGGGGAGCTGTTTTTT. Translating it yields CAWRAPGTGVYGELFF.